This is a list of T cell receptor beta chains from one sample in a study of blood T cells in healthy people across ages. TCRdb recomputed calls from the 5' RACE reads with MiXCR, one row per CDR3 protein. The sample holds 1.5 million to 2 million distinct CDR3 sequences, 30% to 40% seen once. The sequencing sample was made of blood. The receptors were gathered from a woman aged 25-40 years in good health. The conserved cysteine and the conserved F or W are not part of the CDR3 here. D genes are given only for firm matches.

d_call | j_call | v_call | cdr3_aa
NA | TRBJ1-5 | TRBV6-1 | ASSDWGTDNQPQH
NA | TRBJ2-3 | TRBV12-5 | ASGLSGLGTDTQY
TRBD2 | TRBJ2-7 | TRBV28 | ASSFGGSVPYEQY
TRBD2 | TRBJ2-7 | TRBV9 | ASSVEGGGGPYEQY
TRBD1 | TRBJ2-7 | TRBV20-1 | SARGEGQVSRYEQY
NA | TRBJ1-5 | TRBV28 | ASSPIYGLTSNQPQH
NA | TRBJ2-1 | TRBV4-1 | ASSQALGGRRF
TRBD2 | TRBJ2-5 | TRBV5-1 | ASSGRGAGEQY
NA | TRBJ1-2 | TRBV4-1 | ASSQSDSSNYGYT
TRBD2 | TRBJ2-1 | TRBV11-2 | ASSLAPFGAGGLHEQF
NA | TRBJ2-1 | TRBV7-9 | ASSLDRVWGGGEQF
NA | NA | TRBV2 | ASSLRRDLNEQY
TRBD1 | TRBJ1-1 | TRBV5-1 | ASSLARQGAGTEAF
NA | TRBJ2-5 | TRBV10-3 | AIGGDTHFTETQY
NA | TRBJ2-1 | TRBV5-1 | ASSLERPSPYNEQF
NA | TRBJ2-2 | TRBV4-1 | ASSQAQAAGELF
TRBD1 | TRBJ1-2 | TRBV6-1 | ASSVGQGEGGYT
NA | TRBJ2-3 | TRBV5-1 | ASRDGGNTDTQY
TRBD2 | TRBJ2-1 | TRBV7-9 | ASSWGTSVNEQF
NA | TRBJ1-2 | TRBV9 | ASSVLETGSYGYT
NA | TRBJ2-7 | TRBV7-6 | ASSLVGGRYADEQY
NA | TRBJ2-1 | TRBV29-1 | SSLDRRPADNEQF
TRBD2 | TRBJ2-1 | TRBV4-2 | ASNRELAYDEQF
NA | TRBJ2-3 | TRBV20-1 | SARGGTGVTDTQY
NA | TRBJ1-5 | TRBV12-3/TRBV12-4 | ASSFSAGRNSNQPRH
NA | TRBJ1-1 | TRBV10-3 | AIRPDSARGEAF
NA | TRBJ1-1 | TRBV6-1 | ASSEPTYHEAF
NA | NA | TRBV5-1 | ASSLGIAEFYEQY
NA | TRBJ2-3 | TRBV15 | ATSSVEGSTDTQY
TRBD1 | TRBJ2-1 | TRBV5-5 | ASSPGTEYNEQF
NA | TRBJ2-6 | TRBV6-5 | AGSRVSGANVLT
NA | TRBJ2-5 | TRBV6-1 | ASSGLGGAQETQY
NA | TRBJ2-3 | TRBV27 | ASSPIDAADTQY
TRBD1 | TRBJ2-7 | TRBV12-3/TRBV12-4 | ASSADLTGATPYEQY
TRBD2 | TRBJ2-1 | TRBV27 | ASNTLAGGFGNEQF
NA | TRBJ1-2 | TRBV5-1 | ASSLEENRYGYT
NA | TRBJ1-2 | TRBV12-3/TRBV12-4 | ASSLPRFAGYT